This TCR beta chain was captured in a study of cytomegalovirus exposure and HLA in healthy donors. Across the study: There were about 86 million unique TCRs (from HLA-typed donors) in an early data release. Findings of the study overall: Analyzed later, association rates of TCRs varied across HLA loci, with DRB1 most and HLA-C fewest. Most CMV-associated TCR beta chains were later found to appear HLA-restricted. According to an earlier analysis, most TCR beta V segments yielded productive rearrangements about 87% or about 30% of the time.

Points on this clone: No antigen is known for it.

It was with 60 Vbeta and 13 Jbeta primers that the PCR ran. Method: immunoSEQ multiplex PCR; TCRdb's copy keeps in-frame clones and lacks some. The sample holds approximately 220,000 clones, over 65% seen once. The germline CDR1 and CDR2 sequences are MNHEY and SVGAGI. The CDR3 runs to 16 residues. Trimming shortened V by 0 bases and J by 0 bases, and 9 bases separated the two germline ends. This sequence joins TRBV6-5 and TRBJ2-1, with TRBD2 as a possible D gene (5 bases). Sequenced sample: PBMCs. This sequence originates from a man between 18 and 29 years old in good health and CMV-seronegative. CDR3 DNA sequence: TGTGCCAGCAGTTACTCGAGCGGCTACTCCTACAATGAGCAGTTCTTC. Amino acids: CASSYSSGYSYNEQFF.